This TCR beta chain was retrieved from a study of cytomegalovirus exposure and HLA in healthy donors. Trimming cost V 2 bases and J 0 bases, with 12 bases left between them. The CDR3 is 16 amino acids. The V gene's germline CDR1 is MRHNA and CDR2 SNTAGT. PCR primers comprised 60 Vbeta and 13 Jbeta primers. Sequencing was performed with immunoSEQ multiplex PCR; in TCRdb, only in-frame clones are kept and a portion is missing. The sample carries 200,000 to 250,000 clones, more than 75% recorded once. This clone was recorded only once. The chain links TRBV6-4 to TRBJ2-3; D perhaps matches TRBD2 (6 bases). The TCR originated in a woman aged 40 to 50 in good health and CMV-seropositive. Specimen: PBMCs. This CDR3 is CASSDLAGSSTDTQYF. DNA of the CDR3: TGTGCCAGCAGTGACCTCGCGGGATCTAGCACAGATACGCAGTATTTT.